What follows describes a single TCR beta chain. The data were produced by immunoSEQ multiplex PCR, yet TCRdb's version contains in-frame clones alone and is incomplete. The sample gives 100,000 to 120,000 clones, about 93% of which show up once; approximately 0.3% is in the top ten. Trimming removed 6 bases from V and 1 base from J; junction bases left unmatched: 7. The CDR3 sequence is 16 residues long. Germline CDR1 is MRHNA and CDR2 is SNTAGT. The data derive from a study of siplizumab effects on memory and regulatory T cells. Sequencing was done on a sample of CD4+ T cells sorted from blood. The chain links TRBV6-4 to TRBJ2-3; 10 bases are shared with TRBD2. The origin of this receptor is a human donor in good health. The CDR3 region is CASSGAGGLGTDTQYF. In nucleotides, the CDR3 is TGTGCCAGCAGCGGAGCGGGGGGGCTGGGCACAGATACGCAGTATTTT.